This passage covers 20 T cell receptor beta chains from one sample sequenced in a study of identical twins. TCRdb called the 5' RACE reads again in MiXCR, with one record for every CDR3 protein. The sample records under 900,000 distinct CDR3 sequences, roughly an eighth being singletons. These data also formed part of another study, on yellow fever vaccine responses in identical twins.

The specimen sequenced was PBMCs. The receptors shown here come from a woman aged 18-29 years in good health.

The chain recombines TRBV29-1 with TRBJ1-2; a possible D gene is TRBD1 (6 bases). This CDR3 is 13 amino acids long. In germline, CDR1 is SQVTM, CDR2 ANQGSEA. V was clipped by 3 bases and J by 3 bases, with 11 bases between them. The CDR3 loop reads CSVEGGRDYGYTF. The DNA for the CDR3 is TGCAGCGTTGAGGGGGGGCGGGACTATGGCTACACCTTC.

This clonotype was counted only a few times. The chain links TRBV20-1 to TRBJ2-1, with no clear D. In germline, CDR1 is DFQATT, CDR2 SNEGSKA (reference sequence). The CDR3 is 13 amino acids. The V and J ends lost 4 bases and 5 bases respectively, with 12 bases between them. CDR3 DNA: TGCAGTGCTACTAAAACAGCAGACAATGAGCAGTTCTTC. It codes for CSATKTADNEQFF.

In its sample, this clonotype was seen a few times. The chain is built from TRBV20-1 and TRBJ2-7; no reliable D call. Germline CDR1 reads DFQATT; CDR2 reads SNEGSKA (reference sequence). V gave up 3 bases and J gave up 1 base, with 7 bases separating them. There are 12 residues in the CDR3. DNA for the CDR3: TGCAGTGCTAGTTTCCAATCCTACGAGCAGTACTTC. Translating it yields CSASFQSYEQYF.

The chain is built from TRBV29-1 and TRBJ2-1; D ambiguous. Deletions cut 2 bases from V and 9 bases from J, with 17 bases between. Germline CDR1 and CDR2: SQVTM and ANQGSEA. The CDR3 consists of 14 residues. CDR3 bases: TGCAGCGTTGAACTCCCCGACATCGTGCTTGAGCAGTTCTTC. Encoded protein: CSVELPDIVLEQFF.

This clonotype was seen more than once but under ten times. V and J are TRBV10-3 and TRBJ2-7, with 10 nucleotides matching TRBD2. Germline CDR1 reads ENHRY; CDR2 reads SYGVKD. The CDR3 has 15 amino acids. Losses at the gene ends were 2 bases for V and 4 bases for J; bases not matched to a gene: 5. CDR3 in amino acids: CAISEALAGAYEQYV. The CDR3 DNA reads TGTGCCATCAGTGAGGCCCTAGCGGGGGCTTACGAGCAGTACGTC.

This chain uses TRBV6-1 with TRBJ2-2; 11 nucleotides agree with TRBD2. The CDR3 spans 15 residues. With 7 bases clipped from V and 2 bases from J, the junction kept 3 bases outside the gene matches. Germline CDR1 is MNHNS and CDR2 is SASEGT. The CDR3 bases are TGTGCCAGCAAGGGACTAGCGGCAAACACCGGGGAGCTGTTTTTT. Residues: CASKGLAANTGELFF.

This clonotype was seen repeatedly, ten times or more. The CDR3 bases are TGCAGTGCTAGAGATCGGCGGGAGAGCACAGATACGCAGTATTTT. It yields the protein CSARDRRESTDTQYF. This chain uses TRBV20-1 with TRBJ2-3, with 7 bases aligning to TRBD2. Unmatched junction bases numbered 3, after V lost 0 bases and J lost 0 bases. The CDR3 spans 15 residues. Germline V lookup: CDR1 DFQATT, CDR2 SNEGSKA (reference sequence).

The DNA for the CDR3 is TGTGCCAGCAGCCCCATTAGCGGGGGGGCTTCCAATGAGCAGTTCTTC. This sequence encodes CASSPISGGASNEQFF. The chain recombines TRBV11-2 with TRBJ2-1, with 11 bases fitting TRBD2. With 5 bases clipped from V and 6 bases from J, the junction kept 9 bases outside the gene matches. The CDR3 runs 16 residues. CDR1 and CDR2 (germline): SGHAT, FQNNGV.

Written as DNA, the CDR3 is TGTGCCAGCAGCCCTCGGGGTACTAGCGGGAGTTATGAGCAGTTCTTC. This gives the protein CASSPRGTSGSYEQFF. This chain connects TRBV6-1 to TRBJ2-1; 11 positions agree with TRBD2. CDR1 and CDR2 from the germline V gene are MNHNS and SASEGT. J gave up 8 bases and V 6 bases, and 12 bases lay outside the gene matches. The CDR3 is 16 amino acids.

The chain uses TRBV27 and TRBJ1-3; tentatively, D is TRBD1 (5 bases). This CDR3 is 15 amino acids long. Germline values: CDR1 MNHEY, CDR2 SMNVEV (reference sequence). Trimming stripped 5 bases from V and 3 bases from J, with 14 bases between. The CDR3 DNA sequence: TGTGCCAGCAGTCGCTCAGGGTTTGGTGGAAACACCATATATTTT. Its protein product is CASSRSGFGGNTIYF.

This clonotype has just a few counts. This chain links TRBV5-1 with TRBJ2-4; D gene uncertain. Germline V gives CDR1 SGHRS, CDR2 YFSETQ. Trimming removed 3 bases from V and 6 bases from J, with 10 bases in between. This CDR3 comprises 13 residues. CDR3 DNA sequence: TGCGCCAGCAGCTCCCCTATGGGAAACATTCAGTACTTC. Its translation: CASSSPMGNIQYF. Looking up the rest from reference TRBV5-1 and TRBJ2-4 gives the full variable domain: KAGVTQTPRYLIKTRGQQVTLSCSPISGHRSVSWYQQTPGQGLQFLFEYFSETQRNKGNFPGRFSGRQFSNSRSEMNVSTLELGDSALYLCASSSPMGNIQYFGAGTRLSVL.

This clonotype appeared a few times. The rearrangement links TRBV12-2 to TRBJ2-4; TRBD2 reflects the table's D call only, with no check against the DNA. TRBV12-2 is given as a pseudogene. The CDR3 covers 18 residues. CDR3 loop: CASRLVREGPSSKNIQYF. In DNA, the CDR3 is TGTGCAAGTCGCTTAGTTCGGGAGGGACCGTCGAGCAAAAACATTCAGTACTTC.

V usage is TRBV12-3 or TRBV12-4 and J usage is TRBJ2-1; a possible D gene is TRBD2 (8 bases). Trimming stripped 6 bases from V and 3 bases from J, with 21 bases between. The CDR3 loop spans 17 amino acids. The CDR3 is CASSPDRVREGYNEQFF. The DNA for the CDR3 is TGTGCCAGCAGCCCTGACAGGGTTCGGGAGGGCTACAATGAGCAGTTCTTC.

The V call is TRBV7-9, the J call TRBJ2-5; perhaps D is TRBD1 or TRBD2 (6 bases each). Germline loops: CDR1 SEHNR, CDR2 FQNEAQ (reference sequence). V was shortened by 1 base and J by 2 bases, with 14 bases between the two germline ends. The CDR3 totals 16 residues. The CDR3 DNA follows: TGTGCCAGCAGCTTAGGGGGGGCAGTTTATCAAGAGACCCAGTACTTC. Amino acid sequence: CASSLGGAVYQETQYF.

This clonotype was seen more than once but under ten times. The chain combines TRBV7-9 with TRBJ2-1; D may be TRBD1 (6 bases). V was pared by 1 base and J by 8 bases, with 21 bases between. The CDR3 consists of 17 residues. Per germline, CDR1 SEHNR and CDR2 FQNEAQ (reference sequence). The CDR3: CASSLVGASGGAYEQFF. CDR3 coding DNA: TGTGCCAGCAGCTTAGTGGGCGCCAGTGGGGGCGCCTATGAGCAGTTCTTC.

Many counts were recorded for this clonotype. This rearrangement joins TRBV5-1 to TRBJ2-7, with 8 bases identical to TRBD2. Germline loops: CDR1 SGHRS, CDR2 YFSETQ. V was clipped by 4 bases and J by 4 bases; unmatched bases: 10. The CDR3 spans 15 residues. The CDR3 DNA reads TGCGCCAGCAGCCCTACCAGCGGGAGTATGTACGAGCAGTACTTC. This gives the protein CASSPTSGSMYEQYF.

A few counts support this clonotype. This chain joins TRBV15 and TRBJ2-1; 13 bases align to TRBD2. Germline assignment: CDR1 LNHNV and CDR2 YYDKDF (reference sequence). Losses at the gene ends were 4 bases for V and 3 bases for J; bases not matched to a gene: 3. This CDR3 has 16 residues. CDR3 nucleotide sequence: TGTGCCACCAGCAAAGGACTAGCGGGGGACTACAATGAGCAGTTCTTC. Residues: CATSKGLAGDYNEQFF. Full variable domain (rest looked up from reference TRBV15 and TRBJ2-1): DAMVIQNPRYQVTQFGKPVTLSCSQTLNHNVMYWYQQKSSQAPKLLFHYYDKDFNNEADTPDNFQSRRPNTSFCFLDIRSPGLGDTAMYLCATSKGLAGDYNEQFFGPGTRLTVL.

The V gene is TRBV4-1, the J gene TRBJ2-1; D perhaps matches TRBD1 (6 bases). The CDR3 has 18 amino acids. Trimming left V 0 bases short and J 5 bases short, with 20 bases between. Germline V CDR1 and CDR2: MGHRA, YSYEKL. CDR3 sequence: CASSQEDPLGGLNNEQFF. In nucleotides, the CDR3 is TGCGCCAGCAGCCAAGAGGACCCTTTAGGGGGATTAAACAATGAGCAGTTCTTC.

The V call is TRBV4-1, the J call TRBJ2-5; 10 bases agree with TRBD2. The trim removed 1 base at V and 2 bases at J, leaving 4 bases unmatched. The CDR3 contains 16 residues. Germline-derived CDR1 and CDR2 are MGHRA and YSYEKL. CDR3 sequence reads: CASSQGLAGKQETQYF. The CDR3, as DNA: TGCGCCAGCAGCCAAGGACTAGCGGGCAAACAAGAGACCCAGTACTTC.

This clonotype was found many times. A junction boundary mismatches the germline segment, possibly from a read error. V is TRBV7-9 and J is TRBJ1-5, with no clear D. This CDR3 comprises 12 residues. Germline-derived CDR1 and CDR2 are SEHNR and FQNEAQ (reference sequence). CDR3 sequence (DNA): TGTGCCAGCAGTTTAGCCGGGCAGCCCCAGCATTTT. Translating it yields CASSLAGQPQHF.